The sequence of this T cell receptor (beta chain) was determined in a study of cytomegalovirus exposure and HLA in healthy donors. General study results and limits: Most TCR sequences were seen very rarely across donors, but some public TCRs occurred in many.

J gave up 6 bases and V 2 bases, and 2 bases lay outside the gene matches. CDR1 is LGHNA and CDR2 is YNFKEQ in the germline V gene. CDR3 length equals 13 residues. In the PCR, 60 Vbeta and 13 Jbeta primers were used. Repertoires were generated with immunoSEQ multiplex PCR, while TCRdb's copy carries only in-frame clones and drops some. The sample lists 150,000 or so clones; approximately 80% were seen once. Notes on this clone: Its antigen is undetermined.

The chain is built from TRBV4-2 and TRBJ2-3; 7 bases are shared with TRBD1. Material: PBMCs. The clonotype comes from a woman between 18 and 30 years old in good health and CMV-seropositive. The DNA for the CDR3 is TGTGCCAGCAGCCAAACAGGGGACGATACGCAGTATTTT. Translation gives CASSQTGDDTQYF.